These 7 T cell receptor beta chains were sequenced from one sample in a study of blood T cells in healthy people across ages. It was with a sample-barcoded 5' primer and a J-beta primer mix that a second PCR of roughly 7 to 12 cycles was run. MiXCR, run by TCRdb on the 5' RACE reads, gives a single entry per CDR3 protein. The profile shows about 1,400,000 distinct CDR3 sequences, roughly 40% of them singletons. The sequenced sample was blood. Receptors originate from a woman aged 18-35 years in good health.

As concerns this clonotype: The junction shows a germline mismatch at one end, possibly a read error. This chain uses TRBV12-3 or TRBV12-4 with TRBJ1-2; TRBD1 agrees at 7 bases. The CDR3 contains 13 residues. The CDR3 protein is CASSPGTAYSYTF. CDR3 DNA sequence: TGTGCCAGCAGTCCCGGGACAGCCTATAGCTACACCTTC.

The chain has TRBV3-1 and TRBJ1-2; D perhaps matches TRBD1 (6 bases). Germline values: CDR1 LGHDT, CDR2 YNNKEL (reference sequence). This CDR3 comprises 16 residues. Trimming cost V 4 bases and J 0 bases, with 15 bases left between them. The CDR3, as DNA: TGTGCCAGCAGCCTCCACCTGACAGGAACTAACTATGGCTACACCTTC. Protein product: CASSLHLTGTNYGYTF.

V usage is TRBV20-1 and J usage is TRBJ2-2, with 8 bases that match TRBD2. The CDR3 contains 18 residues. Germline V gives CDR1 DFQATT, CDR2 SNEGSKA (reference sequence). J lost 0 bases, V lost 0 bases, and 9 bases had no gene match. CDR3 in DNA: TGCAGTGCTAGAGACCCAAGGAATAGCGGGGCGAACACCGGGGAGCTGTTTTTT. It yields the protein CSARDPRNSGANTGELFF.

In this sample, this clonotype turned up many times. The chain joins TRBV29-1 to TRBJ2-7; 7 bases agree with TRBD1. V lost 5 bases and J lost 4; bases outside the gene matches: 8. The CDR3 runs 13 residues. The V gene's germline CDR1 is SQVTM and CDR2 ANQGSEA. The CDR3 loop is CSVLGTEAYEQYF. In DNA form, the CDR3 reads TGCAGCGTTTTGGGGACAGAAGCTTACGAGCAGTACTTC.

DNA of the CDR3: TGTGCCAGCAGCCAAGGGGTGGCTAGCGGCAATGAGCAGTTCTTC. This codes for CASSQGVASGNEQFF. The rearrangement joins TRBV14 to TRBJ2-1; 7 bases line up with TRBD2. V shed 1 base and J 6 bases; nucleotides not matched to a gene: 6. CDR1 and CDR2 from the germline V gene are SGHDN and FVKESK. The CDR3 length is 15 residues.

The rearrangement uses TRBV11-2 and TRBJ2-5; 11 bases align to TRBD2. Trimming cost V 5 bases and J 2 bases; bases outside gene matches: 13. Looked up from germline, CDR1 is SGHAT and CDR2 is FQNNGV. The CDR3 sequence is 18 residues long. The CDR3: CASSPGLAGIGYQETQYF. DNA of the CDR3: TGTGCCAGCAGCCCAGGACTAGCGGGCATTGGATATCAAGAGACCCAGTACTTC.

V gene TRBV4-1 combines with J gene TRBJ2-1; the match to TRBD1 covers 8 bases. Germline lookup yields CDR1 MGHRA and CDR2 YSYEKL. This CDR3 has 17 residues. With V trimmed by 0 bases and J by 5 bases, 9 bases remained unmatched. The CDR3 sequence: CASSQDDTGGSDNEQFF. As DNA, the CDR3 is TGCGCCAGCAGCCAAGATGACACAGGGGGTTCCGACAATGAGCAGTTCTTC.